The T cell receptor beta chain described here comes from a study of memory CD4+ T cells and cytomegalovirus serostatus. Single viable CD3+CD4+CD8-CD45RO+ cells were sorted as the memory CD4+ T cells. TCRdb keeps only in-frame clones here, not all; method: immunoSEQ multiplex PCR. The sample lists approximately 61,000 clones, about three quarters seen once, with almost 0.55% in the top ten. Germline V CDR1 and CDR2: SGHTA, FQGNSA. V was trimmed by 1 base and J by 6 bases, leaving 7 bases between them. CDR3 length: 13 residues. This chain connects TRBV7-2 to TRBJ1-5; D gene unclear. The sequencing input was memory CD4+ T cells from blood. This TCR was recovered from an adult in good health and CMV-seronegative. Some clones in this sample may be carry-over from other donors' samples. The CDR3 reads CASSLDSGQPQHF. In DNA form, the CDR3 reads TGTGCCAGCAGCTTAGACTCCGGTCAGCCCCAGCATTTT.